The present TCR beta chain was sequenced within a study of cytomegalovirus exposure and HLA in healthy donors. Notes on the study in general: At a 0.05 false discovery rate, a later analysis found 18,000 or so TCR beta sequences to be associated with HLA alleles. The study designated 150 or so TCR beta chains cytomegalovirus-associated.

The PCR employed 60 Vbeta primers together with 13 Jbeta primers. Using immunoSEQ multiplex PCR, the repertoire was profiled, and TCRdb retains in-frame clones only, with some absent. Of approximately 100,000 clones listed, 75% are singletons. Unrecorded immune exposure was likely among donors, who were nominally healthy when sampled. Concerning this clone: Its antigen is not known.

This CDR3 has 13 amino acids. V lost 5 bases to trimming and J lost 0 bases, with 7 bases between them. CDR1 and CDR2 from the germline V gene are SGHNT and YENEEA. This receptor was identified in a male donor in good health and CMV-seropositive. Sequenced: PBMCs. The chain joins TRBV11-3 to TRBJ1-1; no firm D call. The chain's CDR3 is CASSPHMNTEAFF. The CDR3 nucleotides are TGTGCCAGCAGCCCCCACATGAACACTGAAGCTTTCTTT.